These 21 T cell receptor beta chains came from one sample sequenced in a study of cytomegalovirus exposure and HLA in healthy donors. PCR employed 60 Vbeta and 13 Jbeta primers. Clones were sequenced by immunoSEQ multiplex PCR, and TCRdb holds only the in-frame ones, with some missing. The sample lists some 150,000 clones, roughly 79% occurring once. The sequenced material came from PBMCs. The receptors come from a woman between 45 and 60 years old in good health and CMV-seronegative.

The genes are TRBV5-4 and TRBJ1-2, with 9 bases aligning to TRBD1. Germline loops: CDR1 SGHNT, CDR2 YYREEE (reference sequence). The CDR3 contains 17 residues. Trimming at V came to 4 bases and at J to 7 bases, leaving 17 bases not matched to a gene. CDR3 coding DNA: TGTGCCAGCAGCGGAAGGTTAGGGACAGGGAGGTTGAGTGGCTACACCTTC. Residues: CASSGRLGTGRLSGYTF.

The V call is TRBV5-1, the J call TRBJ2-1, with D tentatively TRBD1 (7 bases). Germline V lookup: CDR1 SGHRS, CDR2 YFSETQ. The V end was cut by 6 bases, the J end by 0 bases, with 10 bases between. CDR3 length equals 14 residues. CDR3 nucleotides: TGCGCCAGCACCAGGGGGGACTCCTACAATGAGCAGTTCTTC. As protein: CASTRGDSYNEQFF.

This chain connects TRBV2 to TRBJ1-2, with 7 bases aligning to TRBD1. This CDR3 spans 15 amino acids. With 3 bases clipped from V and 0 bases from J, the junction kept 4 bases outside the gene matches. From germline, CDR1 is SNHLY and CDR2 FYNNEI. CDR3 residues: CASSEDRTANYGYTF. Here the CDR3 DNA reads TGTGCCAGCAGTGAGGACAGGACAGCTAACTATGGCTACACCTTC. The whole variable domain, filled in from reference TRBV2 and TRBJ1-2, reads EPEVTQTPSHQVTQMGQEVILRCVPISNHLYFYWYRQILGQKVEFLVSFYNNEISEKSEIFDDQFSVERPDGSNFTLKIRSTKLEDSAMYFCASSEDRTANYGYTFGSGTRLTVV.

The CDR3 region is CASSERQGAHGYTF. CDR3 DNA: TGTGCCAGCAGTGAAAGACAGGGGGCGCATGGCTACACCTTC. The chain is built from TRBV2 and TRBJ1-2; TRBD1 matches at 10 bases. The ends lost 2 bases at V and 6 bases at J; junction bases unmatched: 3. CDR3 length equals 14 residues. The germline V gene has CDR1 SNHLY and CDR2 FYNNEI. The whole variable domain, filled in from reference TRBV2 and TRBJ1-2, reads EPEVTQTPSHQVTQMGQEVILRCVPISNHLYFYWYRQILGQKVEFLVSFYNNEISEKSEIFDDQFSVERPDGSNFTLKIRSTKLEDSAMYFCASSERQGAHGYTFGSGTRLTVV.

This clone came up once. The V call is TRBV11-2, the J call TRBJ1-3; 9 nucleotides agree with TRBD1. Germline V gene data show CDR1 as SGHAT and CDR2 as FQNNGV. This CDR3 region has 16 residues. The junction had 7 bases not matched to a gene; V was cut back by 4 bases and J by 3 bases. CDR3 loop: CASSSRDRVDGNTIYF. For the CDR3, the DNA is TGTGCCAGCAGCTCCAGGGACAGGGTAGATGGAAACACCATATATTTT.

V and J are TRBV27 and TRBJ2-5; 7 nucleotides agree with TRBD2. This CDR3 is built from 14 residues. The germline CDR1 and CDR2 sequences are MNHEY and SMNVEV (reference sequence). Unmatched junction bases numbered 5, after V lost 2 bases and J lost 5 bases. The CDR3 reads CASSLAGVGETQYF. The CDR3 DNA follows: TGTGCCAGCAGTTTAGCGGGAGTGGGTGAGACCCAGTACTTC.

J is TRBJ2-1 and V is TRBV5-1, with 14 positions matching TRBD2. In germline, CDR1 is SGHRS, CDR2 YFSETQ. CDR3 length: 17 residues. The J segment lost 8 bases and the V segment lost 0 bases, leaving 7 bases of the junction unmatched. The CDR3 nucleotides are TGCGCCAGCAGCTTGGGACTAGCGGGAGGGATAGATGATGAGCAGTTCTTC. This encodes CASSLGLAGGIDDEQFF.

The chain links TRBV4-1 to TRBJ2-7; maybe TRBD2 (7 bases). Germline V CDR1 and CDR2: MGHRA, YSYEKL. V lost 3 bases to trimming and J lost 6 bases, with 21 bases between them. The CDR3 sequence is 16 residues long. CDR3 in amino acids: CASSHPWEGGPGEQYF. The CDR3, as DNA: TGCGCCAGCAGCCACCCTTGGGAGGGGGGGCCCGGCGAGCAGTACTTC.

The chain is built from TRBV5-4 and TRBJ2-1; 11 nucleotides match TRBD2. The CDR3 consists of 15 residues. Germline assignment: CDR1 SGHNT and CDR2 YYREEE (reference sequence). V lost 1 base, J lost 7 bases, and 4 bases stayed unmatched. This chain's CDR3 is CASSLSSSGRNEQFF. As DNA, the CDR3 is TGTGCCAGCAGCTTGTCTTCTAGCGGGAGGAATGAGCAGTTCTTC.

This clone has a handful of counts. The rearrangement joins TRBV5-4 to TRBJ2-5, with D perhaps TRBD1 (6 bases). V dropped 0 bases and J dropped 5 bases, with 8 bases sitting between them. The CDR3 is made up of 13 amino acids. Germline CDR1 is SGHNT and CDR2 is YYREEE (reference sequence). In nucleotides, the CDR3 is TGTGCCAGCAGCTTGGGGGGGCTGGAGACCCAGTACTTC. Protein: CASSLGGLETQYF. The full variable domain, with the rest looked up from reference TRBV5-4 and TRBJ2-5, is ETGVTQSPTHLIKTRGQQVTLRCSSQSGHNTVSWYQQALGQGPQFIFQYYREEENGRGNFPPRFSGLQFPNYSSELNVNALELDDSALYLCASSLGGLETQYFGPGTRLLVL.

The chain carries TRBV28 and TRBJ2-5, with TRBD1 identical over 7 bases. The ends lost 3 bases at V and 7 bases at J; junction bases unmatched: 5. The germline gives CDR1 MDHEN, CDR2 SYDVKM. CDR3 length: 13 amino acids. DNA for the CDR3: TGTGCCAGCAGTTTCAGGGGGAGCTGGACCCAGTACTTC. It encodes CASSFRGSWTQYF.

The chain carries TRBV2 and TRBJ1-1; 7 bases are shared with TRBD1. Germline assignment: CDR1 SNHLY and CDR2 FYNNEI. The CDR3 is 14 residues long. V gave up 5 bases and J gave up 1 base; unmatched junction bases: 4. The CDR3 region has the DNA TGTGCCAGCAGTCGCAGGGGGGAGAACACTGAAGCTTTCTTT. Translated, it gives CASSRRGENTEAFF.

This sequence joins TRBV19 and TRBJ2-7, with 9 bases fitting TRBD2. Unmatched junction bases numbered 7, after V lost 10 bases and J lost 3 bases. Germline CDR1 LNHDA, CDR2 SQIVND (reference sequence). This CDR3 comprises 13 residues. CDR3 bases: TGTGCCACCGCAGCGGGAGGAGGCTACGAGCAGTACTTC. This gives the protein CATAAGGGYEQYF.

V is TRBV30 and J is TRBJ2-7; D might be TRBD1 (6 bases). Trimming pared 1 base from V and 7 bases from J, leaving 8 bases between. Germline loops: CDR1 GTSNPN, CDR2 SVGIG (reference sequence). The CDR3 extends over 11 amino acids. CDR3: CAWSAGVEQYF. The CDR3 region has the DNA TGTGCCTGGAGTGCAGGGGTAGAGCAGTACTTC.

This sequence joins TRBV7-2 and TRBJ2-5; TRBD1 might be the D (6 bases). Trimming took off 2 bases at V and 5 bases at J, with 12 bases between the two ends. Germline loops: CDR1 SGHTA, CDR2 FQGNSA. This CDR3 has 14 residues. CDR3 DNA sequence: TGTGCCAGCAGCTTAAGGGGTAGGGGGGAGACCCAGTACTTC. Its translation: CASSLRGRGETQYF.

The chain links TRBV10-3 to TRBJ2-5; 12 bases agree with TRBD2. With the DNA end fitting TRBJ2-7 better, the J assignment may be wrong. The V gene's germline CDR1 is ENHRY and CDR2 SYGVKD. The CDR3 sequence is 14 residues long. The CDR3 region is CAISEPSGGGEQYF. CDR3 nucleotides: TGTGCCATCAGTGAGCCTAGCGGGGGGGGCGAGCAGTACTTC.

The rearrangement uses TRBV7-9 and TRBJ1-2; D is possibly TRBD1 (5 bases). Trimming cost V 7 bases and J 4 bases, with 16 bases left between them. The CDR3 contains 14 residues. Germline V gene sequence: CDR1 SEHNR, CDR2 FQNEAQ (reference sequence). The CDR3, as DNA: TGTGCCAGCACCGGCGGCGGGGGGGGCTATGGCTACACCTTC. Translating it yields CASTGGGGGYGYTF.

The V call is TRBV27, the J call TRBJ2-4; 8 bases align to TRBD1. The CDR3 spans 16 residues. Germline CDR1 is MNHEY and CDR2 is SMNVEV (reference sequence). V trimming: 2 bases; J trimming: 1 base; junction bases outside the gene matches: 4. The CDR3 DNA follows: TGTGCCAGCAGTTTAACGGCAGGGGGCGCCAAAAACATTCAGTACTTC. Translation: CASSLTAGGAKNIQYF.

A single count supports this clone. This chain connects TRBV28 to TRBJ1-4; possibly TRBD1 for D (6 bases). V was pared by 5 bases and J by 6 bases, with 16 bases between. The CDR3 consists of 15 residues. The V gene's germline CDR1 is MDHEN and CDR2 SYDVKM. CDR3: CASSPGQMGDEKLFF. CDR3 nucleotide sequence: TGTGCCAGCAGTCCCGGACAGATGGGGGATGAAAAACTGTTTTTT. Together with reference TRBV28 and TRBJ1-4, the CDR3 gives the full variable domain: DVKVTQSSRYLVKRTGEKVFLECVQDMDHENMFWYRQDPGLGLRLIYFSYDVKMKEKGDIPEGYSVSREKKERFSLILESASTNQTSMYLCASSPGQMGDEKLFFGSGTQLSVL.

This chain links TRBV28 with TRBJ2-2; 10 nucleotides line up with TRBD2. The length of the CDR3 is 16 residues. Losses at the gene ends were 5 bases for V and 7 bases for J; bases not matched to a gene: 10. The germline V gene encodes CDR1 MDHEN and CDR2 SYDVKM. The CDR3 region is CASSPRLAGVIGELFF. CDR3 bases: TGTGCCAGCAGTCCCCGGCTAGCGGGAGTTATCGGGGAGCTGTTTTTT.

This clone appeared a single time. The chain uses TRBV14 and TRBJ2-7; 9 bases match TRBD1. This CDR3 has 15 amino acids. Germline trimming cut 1 base from V and 6 bases from J; bases unmatched to any gene: 7. Per the germline V gene, CDR1 is SGHDN and CDR2 is FVKESK. This CDR3 reads CASSQGNRGLTEQYF. For the CDR3, the DNA is TGTGCCAGCAGCCAAGGGAACAGGGGGCTAACCGAGCAGTACTTC. Variable domain in full (rest from reference TRBV14 and TRBJ2-7): EAGVTQFPSHSVIEKGQTVTLRCDPISGHDNLYWYRRVMGKEIKFLLHFVKESKQDESGMPNNRFLAERTGGTYSTLKVQPAELEDSGVYFCASSQGNRGLTEQYFGPGTRLTVT.